Shown below are 26 T cell receptor beta chains from a single sample sequenced in a study of blood T cell repertoires in COVID-19. The assay was immunoSEQ multiplex PCR, and TCRdb's table has in-frame clones only and misses some. The sample includes approximately 280,000 clones, around 89% of them seen just once. What was sequenced was peripheral blood. The source of these receptors is a man between 35 and 55 years old with acute or convalescent COVID-19.

The chain is built from TRBV5-5 and TRBJ1-1, with a tentative D call TRBD1 (6 bases). Germline V lookup: CDR1 SGHKS, CDR2 YYEKEE (reference sequence). The V and J ends lost 4 bases and 3 bases respectively, with 10 bases between them. The length of the CDR3 is 13 residues. CDR3 in amino acids: CASSRDTYTEAFF. CDR3 coding DNA: TGTGCCAGCAGCAGGGACACCTACACTGAAGCTTTCTTT.

The chain couples TRBV29-1 to TRBJ2-1; D gene uncertain. V was pared by 4 bases and J by 3 bases, with 10 bases between. The CDR3 runs 13 residues. The V gene's germline CDR1 is SQVTM and CDR2 ANQGSEA. In DNA, the CDR3 is TGCAGCGTTGGGTCCAGTCTCTACAATGAGCAGTTCTTC. This sequence encodes CSVGSSLYNEQFF.

The rearrangement uses TRBV27 and TRBJ2-4, with D perhaps TRBD1 (6 bases). V lost 3 bases to trimming and J lost 0 bases, with 12 bases between them. The CDR3 spans 16 residues. Per the germline V gene, CDR1 is MNHEY and CDR2 is SMNVEV (reference sequence). The CDR3: CASSFRGDVAKNIQYF. The CDR3 DNA reads as TGTGCCAGCAGTTTCAGGGGAGATGTAGCCAAAAACATTCAGTACTTC.

The gene calls are TRBV2 and TRBJ1-6; the D is unclear. The CDR3 contains 14 residues. Deletions cut 8 bases from V and 1 base from J, with 9 bases between. Germline CDR1 SNHLY, CDR2 FYNNEI. CDR3 nucleotides: TGTGCCAGCCTGGGCGGGTCCTATAATTCACCCCTCCACTTT. Residues: CASLGGSYNSPLHF.

This clone was observed a few times. This chain joins TRBV6-6 and TRBJ1-1; TRBD1 agrees at 8 bases. V shed 11 bases, J shed 1 base, and the junction held 6 bases outside the gene matches. The germline gives CDR1 MNHNY, CDR2 SVGAGI (reference sequence). The CDR3 is 13 residues long. The CDR3 region is CAVTGTGNTEAFF. The CDR3 DNA reads as TGTGCCGTGACCGGGACAGGGAACACTGAAGCTTTCTTT.

V and J are TRBV30 and TRBJ2-1; D is uncertain. The germline gives CDR1 GTSNPN, CDR2 SVGIG (reference sequence). V was pared by 1 base and J by 0 bases, with 7 bases between. This CDR3 is built from 14 residues. The CDR3 nucleotides are TGTGCCTGGAGTGAAGATAGCTCCTACAATGAGCAGTTCTTC. Translating gives CAWSEDSSYNEQFF. Combining the CDR3 with reference TRBV30 and TRBJ2-1 gives the whole variable domain SQTIHQWPATLVQPVGSPLSLECTVEGTSNPNLYWYRQAAGRGLQLLFYSVGIGQISSEVPQNLSASRPQDRQFILSSKKLLLSDSGFYLCAWSEDSSYNEQFFGPGTRLTVL.

This clone has more than one count but fewer than ten. J is TRBJ1-3 and V is TRBV10-2, with D uncertain. Looked up from germline, CDR1 is WSHSY and CDR2 is SAAADI. The CDR3 spans 17 residues. Trimming took 3 bases from V and 0 from J, leaving 15 bases between them. As DNA, the CDR3 is TGCGCCAGCAGTGATTGGTCCCGCTTGAGCTCTGGAAACACCATATATTTT. It is translated as CASSDWSRLSSGNTIYF.

This clone appeared a single time. V usage is TRBV11-3 and J usage is TRBJ2-2, with 7 bases matching TRBD2. Germline CDR1 and CDR2: SGHNT and YENEEA. V was pared by 1 base and J by 5 bases, with 4 bases of the junction left unmatched. This CDR3 comprises 15 residues. CDR3 bases: TGTGCCAGCAGCTTAGGCGGGGGAGAAACCGGGGAGCTGTTTTTT. This translates into CASSLGGGETGELFF.

This clone was seen a single time. The chain is built from TRBV6-5 and TRBJ1-2, with D unclear. Trimming cost V 7 bases and J 6 bases, with 15 bases left between them. CDR3 size: 13 residues. CDR1 is MNHEY and CDR2 is SVGAGI in the germline V gene. CDR3 amino acids: CASKRGREDGYTF. In DNA form, the CDR3 reads TGTGCCAGCAAAAGAGGGCGTGAGGATGGCTACACCTTC.

J is TRBJ2-3 and V is TRBV2; 9 bases are a match to TRBD2. The CDR3 has 13 residues. The trim removed 7 bases at V and 6 bases at J, leaving 5 bases unmatched. Germline CDR1 SNHLY, CDR2 FYNNEI. The CDR3: CASNSGGPDTQYF. As DNA, the CDR3 is TGTGCCAGCAATAGCGGGGGACCCGATACGCAGTATTTT.

The chain couples TRBV27 to TRBJ1-1, with D unresolved. The CDR3 has 14 amino acids. The V end was cut by 5 bases, the J end by 1 base, with 11 bases between. Germline values: CDR1 MNHEY, CDR2 SMNVEV (reference sequence). The CDR3 sequence is CASSRVGGNTEAFF. CDR3 coding DNA: TGTGCCAGCAGTAGGGTTGGAGGGAACACTGAAGCTTTCTTT.

The chain has TRBV7-6 and TRBJ2-2; no clear D gene. Germline CDR1 SGHVS, CDR2 FNYEAQ. CDR3 length: 15 residues. The V end was cut by 5 bases, the J end by 0 bases, with 10 bases between. CDR3 sequence (DNA): TGTGCCAGCAGCCCCGGGTCCGCGAACACCGGGGAGCTGTTTTTT. It translates to CASSPGSANTGELFF.

V and J are TRBV5-1 and TRBJ1-2; D may be TRBD1 (6 bases). Germline loops: CDR1 SGHRS, CDR2 YFSETQ. This CDR3 comprises 15 residues. V dropped 0 bases and J dropped 7 bases, with 16 bases sitting between them. The CDR3 region is CASSLGGQPVIGYTF. CDR3 DNA sequence: TGCGCCAGCAGCTTGGGCGGACAGCCAGTGATTGGCTACACCTTC.

J is TRBJ1-1 and V is TRBV10-1; maybe TRBD1 (6 bases). This CDR3 is 14 amino acids long. Germline V lookup: CDR1 WNHNN, CDR2 SYGVQD (reference sequence). Trimming took 3 bases from V and 1 from J, leaving 9 bases between them. The CDR3 sequence is CASSDTGSNTEAFF. In DNA, the CDR3 is TGCGCCAGCAGTGACACAGGGTCGAACACTGAAGCTTTCTTT.

The chain has TRBV6-1 and TRBJ2-5; TRBD1 matches at 7 bases. The germline V gene encodes CDR1 MNHNS and CDR2 SASEGT. This CDR3 is built from 16 residues. Trimming at V came to 1 base and at J to 2 bases, leaving 7 bases not matched to a gene. The CDR3 DNA reads TGTGCCAGCAGTGAAGGTGGACAGGTTCTACAAGAGACCCAGTACTTC. It yields the protein CASSEGGQVLQETQYF.

The chain carries TRBV18 and TRBJ1-2, with a weak D call TRBD1 (6 bases). The CDR3 covers 15 residues. From germline, CDR1 is KGHSH and CDR2 LQKENI. Trimming cost V 5 bases and J 8 bases, with 21 bases left between them. The CDR3 bases are TGTGCCAGCTCAGCTCCGGGACAAGGTGTTATCGGCTACACCTTC. This gives the protein CASSAPGQGVIGYTF. The complete variable domain, with remaining parts taken from reference TRBV18 and TRBJ1-2, reads NAGVMQNPRHLVRRRGQEARLRCSPMKGHSHVYWYRQLPEEGLKFMVYLQKENIIDESGMPKERFSAEFPKEGPSILRIQQVVRGDSAAYFCASSAPGQGVIGYTFGSGTRLTVV.

The rearrangement uses TRBV18 and TRBJ2-7; TRBD1 might be the D (6 bases). With 3 bases removed from V and 2 bases from J, the gap between germline ends came to 11 bases. Germline V gene sequence: CDR1 KGHSH, CDR2 LQKENI. The CDR3 sequence is 14 residues long. The CDR3 reads CASSPVTGPYEQYF. CDR3 coding DNA: TGTGCCAGCTCACCCGTGACAGGCCCCTACGAGCAGTACTTC.

The rearrangement joins TRBV3-1 (or the pseudogene TRBV3-2) to TRBJ2-3; D may be TRBD2 (7 bases). Germline loops: CDR1 LGHDT, CDR2 YNNKEL (reference sequence). The CDR3 loop spans 17 amino acids. Trimming pared 0 bases from V and 3 bases from J, leaving 16 bases between. The DNA for the CDR3 is TGTGCCAGCAGCCAAGATAGGAGGGGGGGCGGTACAGATACGCAGTATTTT. It translates to CASSQDRRGGGTDTQYF.

This sequence joins TRBV11-2 and TRBJ1-1; 9 nucleotides agree with TRBD1. The CDR3 spans 15 residues. Germline values: CDR1 SGHAT, CDR2 FQNNGV. The ends lost 3 bases at V and 1 base at J; junction bases unmatched: 3. CDR3 DNA sequence: TGTGCCAGCAGCTTGGACAGGGGTTGGAACACTGAAGCTTTCTTT. Amino acids: CASSLDRGWNTEAFF.

This chain links TRBV2 with TRBJ1-3; D is uncertain. V was shortened by 3 bases and J by 0 bases, with 6 bases between the two germline ends. There are 14 residues in the CDR3. Germline V gene sequence: CDR1 SNHLY, CDR2 FYNNEI. The CDR3 loop reads CASSDLSSGNTIYF. The CDR3 DNA reads TGTGCCAGCAGTGACCTCAGCTCTGGAAACACCATATATTTT.

The chain joins TRBV12-5 to TRBJ1-1; D is unresolved. This CDR3 has 14 residues. Trimming stripped 7 bases from V and 5 bases from J, with 17 bases between. Germline CDR1 reads LGHNT; CDR2 reads FRNRAP. In DNA, the CDR3 is TGTGCTAGTGCTTCCGAGTACGGGGTGACTGAAGCTTTCTTT. Protein: CASASEYGVTEAFF.

This chain uses TRBV15 with TRBJ1-5, with 8 bases that match TRBD1. The length of the CDR3 is 18 residues. The trim removed 0 bases at V and 0 bases at J, leaving 7 bases unmatched. Germline CDR1 reads LNHNV; CDR2 reads YYDKDF (reference sequence). The CDR3 DNA reads TGTGCCACCAGCAGAGATGACAGGGGATACTATAGCAATCAGCCCCAGCATTTT. This encodes CATSRDDRGYYSNQPQHF.

This clone has just one count. The V and J genes are TRBV11-2 and TRBJ2-3, with 9 bases identical to TRBD2. The germline gives CDR1 SGHAT, CDR2 FQNNGV. The V gene end was trimmed by 3 bases and the J gene end by 5 bases; junction bases not matched to a gene: 6. The CDR3 totals 15 residues. The CDR3 reads CASSLAGGFGDTQYF. In nucleotides, the CDR3 is TGTGCCAGCAGCTTGGCGGGGGGGTTTGGAGATACGCAGTATTTT.

This clone appeared a single time. This chain uses TRBV9 with TRBJ1-5, with 7 bases that match TRBD1. The junction had 2 bases not matched to a gene; V was cut back by 0 bases and J by 2 bases. Germline assignment: CDR1 SGDLS and CDR2 YYNGEE. The CDR3 loop spans 15 amino acids. The CDR3, as DNA: TGTGCCAGCAGCGTAGACGGACAGGGCAATCAGCCCCAGCATTTT. This translates into CASSVDGQGNQPQHF.

This rearrangement joins TRBV29-1 to TRBJ1-2; D is perhaps TRBD1 (6 bases). Germline values: CDR1 SQVTM, CDR2 ANQGSEA. The CDR3 length is 13 residues. V was trimmed by 5 bases and J by 5 bases, leaving 15 bases between them. CDR3 in amino acids: CSVFGGALYGYTF. CDR3 DNA: TGCAGCGTTTTCGGGGGGGCGCTGTATGGCTACACCTTC.

V gene TRBV5-1 combines with J gene TRBJ2-1, with a tentative D call TRBD2 (5 bases). The germline V gene encodes CDR1 SGHRS and CDR2 YFSETQ. The V gene lost 2 bases and the J gene lost 6 bases, with 12 bases spanning the gap. The CDR3 contains 14 residues. CDR3 sequence reads: CASSFPSGVNEQFF. The CDR3, as DNA: TGCGCCAGCAGCTTTCCCTCCGGGGTCAATGAGCAGTTCTTC.